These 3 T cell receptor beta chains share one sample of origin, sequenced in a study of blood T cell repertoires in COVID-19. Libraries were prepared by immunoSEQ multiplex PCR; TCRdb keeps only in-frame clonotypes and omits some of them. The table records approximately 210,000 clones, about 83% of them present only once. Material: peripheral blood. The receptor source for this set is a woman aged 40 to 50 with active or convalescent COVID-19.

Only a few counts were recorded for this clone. The CDR3 region is CASSTTGSGNGYTF. DNA for the CDR3: TGTGCCAGTAGTACTACAGGGTCCGGTAATGGCTACACCTTC. The V call is TRBV19, the J call TRBJ1-2; possibly TRBD1 for D (6 bases). The CDR3 sequence is 14 residues long. From germline, CDR1 is LNHDA and CDR2 SQIVND (reference sequence). The V and J ends lost 4 bases and 6 bases respectively, with 15 bases between them.

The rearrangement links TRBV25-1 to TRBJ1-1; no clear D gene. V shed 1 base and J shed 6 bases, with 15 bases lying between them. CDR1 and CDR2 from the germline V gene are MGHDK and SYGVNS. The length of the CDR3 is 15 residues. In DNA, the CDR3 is TGTGCCAGCAGTGAATTACAGAAAACAGTCGCTGAAGCTTTCTTT. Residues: CASSELQKTVAEAFF.

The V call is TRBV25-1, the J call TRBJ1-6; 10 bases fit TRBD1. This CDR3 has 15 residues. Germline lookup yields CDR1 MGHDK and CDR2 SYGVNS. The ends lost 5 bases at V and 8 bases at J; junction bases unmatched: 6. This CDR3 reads CASSPAGTGDSPLHF. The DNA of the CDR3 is TGTGCCAGCAGTCCAGCGGGGACAGGGGATTCACCCCTCCACTTT.